The TCR beta chain described here comes from a study of blood T cell repertoires in COVID-19. Overall study context: PBMCs, B-cell-depleted T cells, or T cells provided the cDNA or gDNA that made up the material.

Germline CDR1 is MNHEY and CDR2 is SMNVEV (reference sequence). CDR3 length: 14 residues. Trimming pared 0 bases from V and 8 bases from J, leaving 11 bases between. Generated by immunoSEQ multiplex PCR, the TCRdb table keeps only in-frame clones and is missing some. The sample shows around 66,000 clones, around 87% of them seen only once. This TCR came from a man aged 55 to 69 with acute or convalescent COVID-19. Sequencing input: peripheral blood. The chain links TRBV27 to TRBJ2-1, with D possibly TRBD1 on 5 matching bases. DNA for the CDR3: TGTGCCAGCAGTTTATCTCTCCAGGGCGATGAGCAGTTCTTC. Its translation: CASSLSLQGDEQFF.